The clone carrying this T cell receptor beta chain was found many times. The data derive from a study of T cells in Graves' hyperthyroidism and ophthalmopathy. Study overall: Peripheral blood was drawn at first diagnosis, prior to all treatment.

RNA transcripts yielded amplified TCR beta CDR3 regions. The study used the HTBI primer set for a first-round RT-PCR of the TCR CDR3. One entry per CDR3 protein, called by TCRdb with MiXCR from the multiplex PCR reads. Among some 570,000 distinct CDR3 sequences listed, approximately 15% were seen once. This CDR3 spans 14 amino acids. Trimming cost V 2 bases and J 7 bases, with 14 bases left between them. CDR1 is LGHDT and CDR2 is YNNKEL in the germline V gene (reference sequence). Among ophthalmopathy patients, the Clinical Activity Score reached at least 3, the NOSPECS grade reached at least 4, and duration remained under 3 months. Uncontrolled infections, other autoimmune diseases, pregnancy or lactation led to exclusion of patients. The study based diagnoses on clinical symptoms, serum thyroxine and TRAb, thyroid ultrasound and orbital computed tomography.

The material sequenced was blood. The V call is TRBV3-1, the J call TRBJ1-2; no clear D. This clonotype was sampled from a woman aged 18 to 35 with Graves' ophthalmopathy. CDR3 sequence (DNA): TGTGCCAGCAGCCAAAGCGGAGGGTTTAGTGGCTACACCTTC. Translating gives CASSQSGGFSGYTF.